This TCR beta chain was obtained from a study of cytomegalovirus exposure and HLA in healthy donors. The germline V gene has CDR1 SGHTS and CDR2 YDEGEE. V lost 7 bases, J lost 0 bases, and 11 bases lay in between. The CDR3 runs to 14 residues. As regards this clone: Antigen: not known.

Regarding the study as a whole: Judged likely to be a sequencing artifact was a cluster of highly shared sequence variants. Upon later analysis, TCR association rates were observed to vary by HLA locus, being highest for DRB1 and lowest for HLA-C. According to a later analysis, most TCR beta chains associated with CMV appeared HLA-restricted.

PCR amplification relied on 60 Vbeta primers (plus 13 Jbeta primers). Sequenced by immunoSEQ multiplex PCR; TCRdb stores in-frame clones only, minus some. The sample holds about 180,000 clones, roughly 80% seen once. The receptor comes from a man aged 60 to 75 in good health and CMV-seronegative. Sequencing used PBMCs. This chain links TRBV5-8 with TRBJ2-1; TRBD2 might be the D (5 bases). CDR3 nucleotide sequence: TGTGCCAGCCTCCGGGATAGCTCCTACAATGAGCAGTTCTTC. As protein: CASLRDSSYNEQFF.